A single sample gave rise to the 3 T cell receptor beta chains below, sequenced in a study of blood T cell repertoires in COVID-19. This table comes from immunoSEQ multiplex PCR, and its TCRdb copy is limited to in-frame clones, with some not included. The sample lists tens of thousands of clones, approximately 77% occurring once. The specimen was peripheral blood. These receptors came from a human donor in a cohort sampled during active COVID-19.

The V call is TRBV28, the J call TRBJ2-1; 10 bases are shared with TRBD2. In germline, CDR1 is MDHEN, CDR2 SYDVKM. The V gene end was trimmed by 4 bases and the J gene end by 13 bases; junction bases not matched to a gene: 7. CDR3 length: 13 residues. As DNA, the CDR3 is TGTGCCAGCAGTTCGAATTTAGCGGGAGGACAGTTCTTC. The encoded protein is CASSSNLAGGQFF. Based on the CDR3 plus reference TRBV28 and TRBJ2-1, the full variable domain is DVKVTQSSRYLVKRTGEKVFLECVQDMDHENMFWYRQDPGLGLRLIYFSYDVKMKEKGDIPEGYSVSREKKERFSLILESASTNQTSMYLCASSSNLAGGQFFGPGTRLTVL.

This clone has a handful of counts. CDR3 sequence (DNA): TGCGCCAGCAGCTTGGGCGGTGACAGGGGGCTTTCACCCCTCCACTTT. Translation gives CASSLGGDRGLSPLHF. The chain carries TRBV5-1 and TRBJ1-6, with 10 nucleotides matching TRBD1. From germline, CDR1 is SGHRS and CDR2 YFSETQ. The ends lost 0 bases at V and 9 bases at J; junction bases unmatched: 6. CDR3 length: 16 amino acids.

The rearrangement joins TRBV14 to TRBJ2-1; D gene uncertain. The CDR3 runs to 12 residues. Germline values: CDR1 SGHDN, CDR2 FVKESK. Trimming stripped 3 bases from V and 4 bases from J, with 4 bases between. The CDR3 nucleotides are TGTGCCAGCAGCCATTTATACAATGAGCAGTTCTTC. This translates into CASSHLYNEQFF. Filled out from reference TRBV14 and TRBJ2-1, the complete variable domain reads EAGVTQFPSHSVIEKGQTVTLRCDPISGHDNLYWYRRVMGKEIKFLLHFVKESKQDESGMPNNRFLAERTGGTYSTLKVQPAELEDSGVYFCASSHLYNEQFFGPGTRLTVL.